Shown below are 30 T cell receptor beta chains from a single sample sequenced in a study of cytomegalovirus exposure and HLA in healthy donors. The PCR contained 60 Vbeta and 13 Jbeta primers. The table came from immunoSEQ multiplex PCR; TCRdb's copy has only in-frame clones and leaves some out. This table has about 140,000 clones, 65% to 85% appearing once. The sample consisted of PBMCs. All receptors derive from a male donor in good health and CMV-seronegative.

This clone showed up just a few times. The chain couples TRBV6-5 to TRBJ2-2; no reliable D call. CDR3 length: 13 residues. V gave up 2 bases and J gave up 10 bases, with 11 bases separating them. The germline CDR1 and CDR2 sequences are MNHEY and SVGAGI. The CDR3 spells CASSYTSFEELFF. As DNA, the CDR3 is TGTGCCAGCAGTTACACTTCTTTCGAGGAGCTGTTTTTT.

This rearrangement joins TRBV27 to TRBJ2-7; TRBD2 aligns across 14 bases. This CDR3 is 17 amino acids long. CDR1 is MNHEY and CDR2 is SMNVEV in the germline V gene (reference sequence). Trimming cost V 6 bases and J 2 bases; bases outside gene matches: 9. CDR3 nucleotides: TGTGCCAGCAGACAAGGGACTAGCGGGAGTTTGGCCTACGAGCAGTACTTC. Residues: CASRQGTSGSLAYEQYF.

The J gene is TRBJ2-7, the V gene TRBV6-5; the D gene is possibly TRBD1 (6 bases). Germline values: CDR1 MNHEY, CDR2 SVGAGI. V lost 5 bases to trimming and J lost 1 base, with 12 bases between them. This CDR3 comprises 14 residues. CDR3 coding DNA: TGTGCCAGCAGTCCAGGGGAGTGGTCCTACGAGCAGTACTTC. It codes for CASSPGEWSYEQYF.

The chain combines TRBV18 with TRBJ1-3; TRBD1 matches 10 bases. With 5 bases clipped from V and 0 bases from J, the junction kept 4 bases outside the gene matches. Germline CDR1 is KGHSH and CDR2 is LQKENI. The length of the CDR3 is 16 residues. The CDR3 sequence is CASSWGQGSSGNTIYF. The CDR3 DNA reads as TGTGCCAGCTCATGGGGACAGGGGAGCTCTGGAAACACCATATATTTT.

V gene TRBV27 combines with J gene TRBJ2-1; 12 bases align to TRBD2. Trimming removed 4 bases from V and 7 bases from J; junction bases left unmatched: 11. The CDR3 runs to 17 residues. Germline lookup yields CDR1 MNHEY and CDR2 SMNVEV (reference sequence). The CDR3 loop is CASSSIPLAGGRNEQFF. DNA for the CDR3: TGTGCCAGCAGTTCAATCCCACTAGCGGGAGGAAGGAATGAGCAGTTCTTC.

V gene TRBV30 combines with J gene TRBJ2-3; TRBD2 agrees at 14 bases. Looked up from germline, CDR1 is GTSNPN and CDR2 is SVGIG (reference sequence). CDR3 length: 15 residues. V gave up 2 bases and J gave up 6 bases; unmatched junction bases: 4. The DNA of the CDR3 is TGTGCCTGGAGTTGGACTAGCGGGGGGTGGGATACGCAGTATTTT. Translating it yields CAWSWTSGGWDTQYF.

This clone was detected a few times. This rearrangement joins TRBV28 to TRBJ2-1; 7 bases are a match to TRBD1. The CDR3 has 15 amino acids. The V gene end was trimmed by 10 bases and the J gene end by 1 base; junction bases not matched to a gene: 10. Germline CDR1 MDHEN, CDR2 SYDVKM. CDR3 sequence (DNA): TGTGCCATCAAATCCCGGGACAGATCCTACAATGAGCAGTTCTTC. Translating it yields CAIKSRDRSYNEQFF.

The CDR3 here is CASSYSPAGDTEAFF. DNA of the CDR3: TGTGCCAGCAGTTACTCCCCCGCAGGTGACACTGAAGCTTTCTTT. The chain links TRBV6-5 to TRBJ1-1, with unresolved D. V lost 0 bases and J lost 3, with 11 bases in between. The germline V gene encodes CDR1 MNHEY and CDR2 SVGAGI. The CDR3 is made up of 15 amino acids.

The chain recombines TRBV7-9 with TRBJ2-3; D is unresolved. The germline gives CDR1 SEHNR, CDR2 FQNEAQ (reference sequence). V shed 1 base and J shed 2 bases, with 10 bases lying between them. This CDR3 spans 15 amino acids. The CDR3: CASSLGPASTDTQYF. For the CDR3, the DNA is TGTGCCAGCAGCTTAGGTCCAGCGTCCACAGATACGCAGTATTTT.

The chain links TRBV30 to TRBJ2-3; maybe TRBD2 (6 bases). Germline V lookup: CDR1 GTSNPN, CDR2 SVGIG (reference sequence). V lost 4 bases, J lost 3 bases, and 20 bases lay in between. This CDR3 is 16 amino acids long. CDR3 loop: CAWNGDGSGLTDTQYF. The CDR3 region has the DNA TGTGCCTGGAATGGGGACGGGAGCGGATTAACAGATACGCAGTATTTT.

The chain combines TRBV30 with TRBJ2-2, with 15 bases fitting TRBD2. The V gene's germline CDR1 is GTSNPN and CDR2 SVGIG (reference sequence). The CDR3 consists of 17 residues. With V trimmed by 4 bases and J by 1 base, 4 bases remained unmatched. This chain's CDR3 is CAWMGLAGGWNTGELFF. Here the CDR3 DNA reads TGTGCCTGGATGGGACTAGCGGGAGGATGGAACACCGGGGAGCTGTTTTTT.

This chain joins TRBV9 and TRBJ1-2; weak D call: TRBD1 (5 bases). In germline, CDR1 is SGDLS, CDR2 YYNGEE. This CDR3 has 13 amino acids. Trimming stripped 3 bases from V and 5 bases from J, with 11 bases between. CDR3 sequence: CASSGSGWYGYTF. In DNA, the CDR3 is TGTGCCAGCAGCGGTTCAGGGTGGTATGGCTACACCTTC.

The chain is built from TRBV5-1 and TRBJ2-2; possibly TRBD1 for D (6 bases). V lost 7 bases and J 7 bases, leaving 8 bases between the germline ends. Germline CDR1 is SGHRS and CDR2 is YFSETQ. There are 11 residues in the CDR3. This chain's CDR3 is CASAQGGELFF. CDR3 DNA: TGCGCCAGCGCACAGGGCGGGGAGCTGTTTTTT.

The V gene is TRBV29-1, the J gene TRBJ2-3; D is unresolved. The CDR3 extends over 12 amino acids. Trimming took 5 bases from V and 6 from J, leaving 12 bases between them. Germline V CDR1 and CDR2: SQVTM, ANQGSEA. CDR3 region: CSVSLVGDTQYF. In DNA form, the CDR3 reads TGCAGCGTTAGCCTAGTCGGGGATACGCAGTATTTT.

The V call is TRBV6-1, the J call TRBJ1-2; D unclear. V was trimmed by 4 bases and J by 5 bases, leaving 14 bases between them. The CDR3 runs to 14 residues. CDR1 and CDR2 (germline): MNHNS, SASEGT. In DNA form, the CDR3 reads TGTGCCAGCAGTGGCGAAGCTCTCGGTTATGGCTACACCTTC. Residues: CASSGEALGYGYTF.

The chain combines TRBV19 with TRBJ1-1; D is perhaps TRBD1 (6 bases). The V gene lost 3 bases and the J gene lost 5 bases, with 13 bases spanning the gap. This CDR3 has 14 residues. Germline V CDR1 and CDR2: LNHDA, SQIVND (reference sequence). CDR3 DNA sequence: TGTGCCAGTAGTATCGGAGCAGGGGCGACTGAAGCTTTCTTT. The encoded protein is CASSIGAGATEAFF.

The chain has TRBV9 and TRBJ2-2; a weak D match, TRBD1 (5 bases). Trimming removed 2 bases from V and 0 bases from J, with 14 bases in between. The CDR3 has 17 amino acids. The germline gives CDR1 SGDLS, CDR2 YYNGEE. CDR3 nucleotide sequence: TGTGCCAGCAGCGTCCCAAAGGGGCTCCCGAACACCGGGGAGCTGTTTTTT. Its translation: CASSVPKGLPNTGELFF.

The chain joins TRBV9 to TRBJ2-2; weak D call: TRBD2 (6 bases). Germline assignment: CDR1 SGDLS and CDR2 YYNGEE. Trimming took off 0 bases at V and 5 bases at J, with 11 bases between the two ends. CDR3 length: 15 residues. The CDR3 sequence: CASSVESGWTGELFF. CDR3 in DNA: TGTGCCAGCAGCGTAGAGAGCGGGTGGACCGGGGAGCTGTTTTTT.

The chain couples TRBV2 to TRBJ2-1; 11 bases line up with TRBD2. Germline lookup yields CDR1 SNHLY and CDR2 FYNNEI. CDR3 length: 15 residues. Trimming cost V 8 bases and J 8 bases; bases outside gene matches: 11. The CDR3 DNA reads as TGTGCCAGCTTTTTAGCGGGAGGGCCTGGCTATGAGCAGTTCTTC. This codes for CASFLAGGPGYEQFF.

CDR3 loop: CASSLAQREGRREQYF. The CDR3 region has the DNA TGTGCCAGCAGCTTAGCCCAGCGGGAGGGCCGGCGCGAGCAGTACTTC. The chain links TRBV13 to TRBJ2-7, with 10 bases that match TRBD2. This CDR3 is built from 16 residues. The germline V gene has CDR1 PRHDT and CDR2 FYEKMQ (reference sequence). The V gene end was trimmed by 1 base and the J gene end by 6 bases; junction bases not matched to a gene: 9.

V gene TRBV27 combines with J gene TRBJ2-7, with 7 bases fitting TRBD1. The CDR3 has 14 residues. Looked up from germline, CDR1 is MNHEY and CDR2 is SMNVEV (reference sequence). Trimming took 3 bases from V and 3 from J; bases not matched to a gene: 5. The CDR3 reads CASSLDRTYYEQYF. The CDR3 coding sequence is TGTGCCAGCAGTTTGGACAGGACGTACTACGAGCAGTACTTC.

The chain has TRBV7-6 and TRBJ2-7; maybe TRBD2 (5 bases). This CDR3 region has 12 residues. Germline V gene lookup returns CDR1 SGHVS and CDR2 FNYEAQ. Trimming took off 0 bases at V and 5 bases at J, with 5 bases between the two ends. The CDR3: CASSLASDEQYF. The CDR3, as DNA: TGTGCCAGCAGCTTAGCTAGCGACGAGCAGTACTTC.

The chain carries TRBV6-5 and TRBJ1-3, with 7 positions matching TRBD1. CDR1 MNHEY and CDR2 SVGAGI come from the germline V gene. This CDR3 spans 13 amino acids. V shed 0 bases, J shed 10 bases, and the junction held 3 bases outside the gene matches. Here the CDR3 reads CASSYSNRGTIYF. The CDR3 DNA reads TGTGCCAGCAGTTACTCTAACAGGGGAACCATATATTTT.

The chain recombines TRBV27 with TRBJ2-2; D perhaps matches TRBD2 (5 bases). The CDR3 spans 19 residues. Germline V lookup: CDR1 MNHEY, CDR2 SMNVEV (reference sequence). V was trimmed by 5 bases and J by 6 bases, leaving 28 bases between them. The CDR3 nucleotides read TGTGCCAGCAGTCCCGGAATGACGGTGTGGGGTCCGGAGGCCGGGGAGCTGTTTTTT. Its protein product is CASSPGMTVWGPEAGELFF.

The genes are TRBV7-9 and TRBJ2-1; 16 bases map to TRBD2. V gave up 4 bases and J gave up 8 bases; unmatched junction bases: 5. Germline values: CDR1 SEHNR, CDR2 FQNEAQ (reference sequence). The CDR3 has 16 amino acids. The CDR3: CASSYGTSGRGDEQFF. The DNA for the CDR3 is TGTGCCAGCAGCTACGGGACTAGCGGGAGGGGGGATGAGCAGTTCTTC.

The chain uses TRBV9 and TRBJ2-7, with a possible D match to TRBD1 (6 bases). Germline CDR1 and CDR2: SGDLS and YYNGEE. This CDR3 is built from 13 residues. Trimming took off 4 bases at V and 3 bases at J, with 11 bases between the two ends. The CDR3, as DNA: TGTGCCAGCAGCTCGGACAGTGACTACGAGCAGTACTTC. Translating gives CASSSDSDYEQYF.

The rearrangement uses TRBV10-1 and TRBJ2-3; 10 nucleotides match TRBD2. CDR3 length: 18 amino acids. The germline gives CDR1 WNHNN, CDR2 SYGVQD (reference sequence). The V and J ends lost 1 base and 3 bases, in that order; junction bases with no gene match: 10. CDR3 in amino acids: CASSECSLAGEGTDTQYF. The CDR3 region has the DNA TGCGCCAGCAGTGAGTGTAGTCTAGCGGGAGAGGGAACAGATACGCAGTATTTT.

The genes are TRBV6-4 and TRBJ2-3, with 10 nucleotides matching TRBD2. Losses at the gene ends were 6 bases for V and 3 bases for J; bases not matched to a gene: 6. Germline CDR1 reads MRHNA; CDR2 reads SNTAGT. This CDR3 comprises 15 residues. CDR3 DNA sequence: TGTGCCAGCAGCCCAGCGGGGGGGGGAACAGATACGCAGTATTTT. This translates into CASSPAGGGTDTQYF.

V gene TRBV29-1 combines with J gene TRBJ2-7; TRBD2 matches at 9 bases. The trim removed 8 bases at V and 7 bases at J, leaving 6 bases unmatched. The germline gives CDR1 SQVTM, CDR2 ANQGSEA. The CDR3 is made up of 11 amino acids. CDR3 nucleotide sequence: TGCAGCTCCCGCGCGGGGGGGGAGCAGTACTTC. It codes for CSSRAGGEQYF.

V is TRBV5-1 and J is TRBJ2-1; possible D gene TRBD1, 6 bases. Per germline, CDR1 SGHRS and CDR2 YFSETQ. The CDR3 sequence is 14 residues long. V lost 0 bases to trimming and J lost 15 bases, with 19 bases between them. This CDR3 is CASSLAVTGIPGFF. The DNA for the CDR3 is TGCGCCAGCAGCTTGGCCGTAACAGGGATCCCGGGGTTCTTC.